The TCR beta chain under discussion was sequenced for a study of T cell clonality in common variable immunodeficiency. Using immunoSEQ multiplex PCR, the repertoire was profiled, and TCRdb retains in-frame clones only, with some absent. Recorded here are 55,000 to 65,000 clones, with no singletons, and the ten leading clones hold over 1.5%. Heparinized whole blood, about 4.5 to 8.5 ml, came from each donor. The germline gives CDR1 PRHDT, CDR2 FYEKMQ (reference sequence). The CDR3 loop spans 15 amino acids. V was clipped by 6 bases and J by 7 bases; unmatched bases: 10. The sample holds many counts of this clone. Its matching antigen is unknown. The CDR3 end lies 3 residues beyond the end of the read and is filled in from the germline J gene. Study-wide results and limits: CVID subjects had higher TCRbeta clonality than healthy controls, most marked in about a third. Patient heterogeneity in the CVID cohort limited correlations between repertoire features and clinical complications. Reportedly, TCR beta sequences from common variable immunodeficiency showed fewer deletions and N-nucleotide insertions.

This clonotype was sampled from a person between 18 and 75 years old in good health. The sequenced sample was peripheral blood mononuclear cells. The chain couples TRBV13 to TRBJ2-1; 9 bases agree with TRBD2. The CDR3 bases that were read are TGTGCCAGCAGGCTGCAAGGACTAGCGAGGAATGAG. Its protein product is CASRLQGLARNE. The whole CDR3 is CASRLQGLARNEQFF.